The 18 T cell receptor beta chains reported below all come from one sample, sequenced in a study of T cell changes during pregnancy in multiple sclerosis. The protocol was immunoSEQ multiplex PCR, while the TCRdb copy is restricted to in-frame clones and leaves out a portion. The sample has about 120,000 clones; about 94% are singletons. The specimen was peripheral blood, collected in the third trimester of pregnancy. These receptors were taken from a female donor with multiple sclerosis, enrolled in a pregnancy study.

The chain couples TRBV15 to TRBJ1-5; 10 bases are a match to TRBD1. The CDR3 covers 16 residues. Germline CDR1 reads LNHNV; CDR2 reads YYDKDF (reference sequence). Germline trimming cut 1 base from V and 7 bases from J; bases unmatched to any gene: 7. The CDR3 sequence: CATSRAGTGAYQPQHF. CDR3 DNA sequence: TGTGCCACCAGCAGAGCCGGGACAGGGGCTTACCAGCCCCAGCATTTT.

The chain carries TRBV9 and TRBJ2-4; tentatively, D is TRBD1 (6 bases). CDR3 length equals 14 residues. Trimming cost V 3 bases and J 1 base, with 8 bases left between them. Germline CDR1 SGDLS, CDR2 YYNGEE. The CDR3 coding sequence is TGTGCCAGCAGCGGTCAGGGGGCCAAAAACATTCAGTACTTC. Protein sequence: CASSGQGAKNIQYF.

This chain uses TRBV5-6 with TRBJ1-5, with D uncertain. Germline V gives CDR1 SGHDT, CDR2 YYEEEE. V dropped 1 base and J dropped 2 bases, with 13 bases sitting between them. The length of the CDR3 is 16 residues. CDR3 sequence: CASSLRVGNGNQPQHF. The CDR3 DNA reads TGTGCCAGCAGCTTGCGAGTGGGCAATGGCAATCAGCCCCAGCATTTT.

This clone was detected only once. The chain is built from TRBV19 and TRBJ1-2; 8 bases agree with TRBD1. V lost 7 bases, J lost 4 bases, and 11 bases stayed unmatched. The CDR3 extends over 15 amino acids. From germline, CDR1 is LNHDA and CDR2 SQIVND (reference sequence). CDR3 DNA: TGTGCCAGTACGGACAGGGAGGGTCAGGGCTATGGCTACACCTTC. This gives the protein CASTDREGQGYGYTF.

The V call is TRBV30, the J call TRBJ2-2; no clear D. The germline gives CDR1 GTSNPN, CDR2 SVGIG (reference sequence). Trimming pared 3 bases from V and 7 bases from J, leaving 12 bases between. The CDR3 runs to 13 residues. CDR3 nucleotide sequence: TGTGCCTGGAGCAGGCAGACCAGCGGGGAGCTGTTTTTT. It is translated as CAWSRQTSGELFF. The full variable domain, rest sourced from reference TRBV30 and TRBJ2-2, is SQTIHQWPATLVQPVGSPLSLECTVEGTSNPNLYWYRQAAGRGLQLLFYSVGIGQISSEVPQNLSASRPQDRQFILSSKKLLLSDSGFYLCAWSRQTSGELFFGEGSRLTVL.

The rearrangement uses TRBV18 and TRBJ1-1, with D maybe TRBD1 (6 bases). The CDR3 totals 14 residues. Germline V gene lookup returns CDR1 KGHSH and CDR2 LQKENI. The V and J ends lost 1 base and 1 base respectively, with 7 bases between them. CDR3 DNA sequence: TGTGCCAGCTCACCACTGGGACAGAACACTGAAGCTTTCTTT. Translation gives CASSPLGQNTEAFF. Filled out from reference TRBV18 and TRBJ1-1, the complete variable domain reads NAGVMQNPRHLVRRRGQEARLRCSPMKGHSHVYWYRQLPEEGLKFMVYLQKENIIDESGMPKERFSAEFPKEGPSILRIQQVVRGDSAAYFCASSPLGQNTEAFFGQGTRLTVV.

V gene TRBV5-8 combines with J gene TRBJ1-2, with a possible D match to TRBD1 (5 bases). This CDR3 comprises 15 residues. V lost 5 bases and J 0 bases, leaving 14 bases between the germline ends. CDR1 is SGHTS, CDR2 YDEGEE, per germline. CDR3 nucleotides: TGTGCCAGCAGGCCCTACAGGTCCTCTAACTATGGCTACACCTTC. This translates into CASRPYRSSNYGYTF.

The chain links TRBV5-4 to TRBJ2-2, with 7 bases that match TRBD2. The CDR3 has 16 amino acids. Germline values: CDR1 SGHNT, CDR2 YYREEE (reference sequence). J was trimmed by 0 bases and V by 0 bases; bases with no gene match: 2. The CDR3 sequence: CASSLGGTTNTGELFF. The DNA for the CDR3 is TGTGCCAGCAGCTTGGGGGGGACTACGAACACCGGGGAGCTGTTTTTT.

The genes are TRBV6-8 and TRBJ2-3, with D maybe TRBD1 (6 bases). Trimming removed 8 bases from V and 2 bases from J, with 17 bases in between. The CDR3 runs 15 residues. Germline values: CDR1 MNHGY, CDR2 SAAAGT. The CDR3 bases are TGTGCCAGCGGCCCCCAAGGACAGCTCACAGATACGCAGTATTTT. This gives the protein CASGPQGQLTDTQYF.

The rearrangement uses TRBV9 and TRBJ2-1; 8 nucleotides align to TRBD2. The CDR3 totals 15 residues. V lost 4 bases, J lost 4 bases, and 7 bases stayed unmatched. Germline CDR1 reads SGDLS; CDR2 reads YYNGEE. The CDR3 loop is CASSLGLASYNEQFF. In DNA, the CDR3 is TGTGCCAGCAGCCTCGGACTAGCCTCATACAATGAGCAGTTCTTC.

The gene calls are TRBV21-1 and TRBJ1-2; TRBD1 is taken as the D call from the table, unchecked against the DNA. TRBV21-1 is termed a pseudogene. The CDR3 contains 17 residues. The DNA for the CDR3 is TGTGCCAGCAGCCCCCGCAGGGGGCGCAGGAATTATTATGGCTACACCTTC. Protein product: CASSPRRGRRNYYGYTF.

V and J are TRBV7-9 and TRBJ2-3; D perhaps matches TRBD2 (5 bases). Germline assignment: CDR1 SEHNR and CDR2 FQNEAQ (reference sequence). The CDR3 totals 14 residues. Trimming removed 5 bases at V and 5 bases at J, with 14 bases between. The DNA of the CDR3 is TGTGCCAGCAGCCCCCGAGGGAGTGGAGATACGCAGTATTTT. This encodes CASSPRGSGDTQYF.

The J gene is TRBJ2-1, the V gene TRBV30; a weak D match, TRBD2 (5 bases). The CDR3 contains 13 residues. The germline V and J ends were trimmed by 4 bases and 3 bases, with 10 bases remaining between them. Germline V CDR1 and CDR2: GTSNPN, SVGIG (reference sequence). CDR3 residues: CAWKGGNYNEQFF. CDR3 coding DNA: TGTGCCTGGAAAGGAGGAAACTACAATGAGCAGTTCTTC.

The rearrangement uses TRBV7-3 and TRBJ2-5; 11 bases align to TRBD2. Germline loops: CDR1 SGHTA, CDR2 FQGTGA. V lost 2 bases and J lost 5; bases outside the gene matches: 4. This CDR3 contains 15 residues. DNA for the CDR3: TGTGCCAGCAGCTTATTAGCGGGGGGGCGGGAGACCCAGTACTTC. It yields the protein CASSLLAGGRETQYF.

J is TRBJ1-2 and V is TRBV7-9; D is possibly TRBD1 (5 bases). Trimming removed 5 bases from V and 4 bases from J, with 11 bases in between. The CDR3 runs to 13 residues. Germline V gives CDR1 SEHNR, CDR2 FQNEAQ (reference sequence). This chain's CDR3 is CASSAGRPYGYTF. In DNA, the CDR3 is TGTGCCAGCAGCGCGGGACGGCCCTATGGCTACACCTTC.

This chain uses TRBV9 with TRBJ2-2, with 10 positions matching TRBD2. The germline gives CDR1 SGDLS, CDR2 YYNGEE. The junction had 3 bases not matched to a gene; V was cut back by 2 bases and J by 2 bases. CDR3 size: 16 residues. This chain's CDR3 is CASSVKREGNTGELFF. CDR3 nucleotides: TGTGCCAGCAGCGTGAAGCGGGAGGGTAACACCGGGGAGCTGTTTTTT.

The CDR3 sequence is CASSLDSKLNTIYF. DNA for the CDR3: TGTGCCAGCAGCTTGGACAGTAAATTAAACACCATATATTTT. V and J are TRBV6-5 and TRBJ1-3, with D possibly matching TRBD1 (6 bases). The length of the CDR3 is 14 residues. Germline lookup yields CDR1 MNHEY and CDR2 SVGAGI. V was shortened by 6 bases and J by 6 bases, with 15 bases between the two germline ends.

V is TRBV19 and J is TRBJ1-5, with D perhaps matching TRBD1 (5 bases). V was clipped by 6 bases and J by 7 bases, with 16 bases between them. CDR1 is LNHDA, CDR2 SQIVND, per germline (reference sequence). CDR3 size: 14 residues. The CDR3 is CASSPRGAGQPQHF. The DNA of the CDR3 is TGTGCCAGTAGCCCCCGCGGGGCTGGGCAGCCCCAGCATTTT.